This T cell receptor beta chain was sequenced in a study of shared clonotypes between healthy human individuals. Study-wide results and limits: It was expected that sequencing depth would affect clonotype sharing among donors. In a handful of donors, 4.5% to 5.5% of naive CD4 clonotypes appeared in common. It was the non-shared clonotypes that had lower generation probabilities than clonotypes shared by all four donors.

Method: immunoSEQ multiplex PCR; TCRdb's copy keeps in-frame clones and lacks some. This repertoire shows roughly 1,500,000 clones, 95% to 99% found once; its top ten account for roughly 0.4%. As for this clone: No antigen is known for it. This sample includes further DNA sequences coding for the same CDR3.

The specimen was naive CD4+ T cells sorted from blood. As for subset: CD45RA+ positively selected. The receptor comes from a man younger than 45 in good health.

CDR3 bases: TGCAGTGCCCCGGATTACAATGAGCAGTTCTTC. This translates into CSAPDYNEQFF. This sequence joins TRBV20-1 and TRBJ2-1; D remains ambiguous. The CDR3 totals 11 residues. Trimming cost V 6 bases and J 4 bases, with 7 bases left between them. Germline V lookup: CDR1 DFQATT, CDR2 SNEGSKA (reference sequence).